The present entry profiles one T cell receptor (beta chain) with its context. These data are taken from a study of technical replicates of blood from a handful of donors. CDR3 length: 15 residues. The V gene's germline CDR1 is SGHNT and CDR2 YENEEA. Trimming removed 7 bases from V and 4 bases from J, with 16 bases in between. The method was immunoSEQ multiplex PCR; TCRdb's version includes in-frame clones alone and lacks a portion of them. In the table there are approximately 73,000 clones, roughly 96% of which are singletons. The sequence was collected from a human donor in good health. Sequencing used T cells isolated from PBMCs. The chain links TRBV11-3 to TRBJ2-2; D possibly corresponds to TRBD1 (6 bases). CDR3 sequence: CASTQERGITGELFF. In DNA, the CDR3 is TGTGCCAGCACCCAAGAAAGGGGGATCACCGGGGAGCTGTTTTTT.